A single sample is the source of the 32 T cell receptor beta chains below, sequenced in a study of monozygotic twins with inflammatory bowel disease. Following a re-call of the 5' RACE reads, TCRdb has one entry per CDR3 protein and lacks DNA. The sample data list 200,000 to 250,000 distinct CDR3 sequences. The source material was blood. These receptors all stem from a human donor with ulcerative colitis or Crohn's disease, or a healthy co-twin of an affected twin (not recorded which).

V usage is TRBV11-2 and J usage is TRBJ1-2; the D gene TCRdb calls, TRBD1, cannot be checked with no DNA. CDR3 length: 14 residues. Germline V gene sequence: CDR1 SGHAT, CDR2 FQNNGV. This CDR3 is CASSRIQGDGGYTF.

The V gene is TRBV29-1, the J gene TRBJ2-7; no DNA is available, so the TRBD2 call from TCRdb remains unchecked. The CDR3 spans 13 residues. The germline CDR1 and CDR2 sequences are SQVTM and ANQGSEA. CDR3 loop: CSVRKGPSYEQYF.

This chain joins TRBV29-1 and TRBJ2-1; TCRdb calls TRBD2, which cannot be checked without DNA. The germline V gene has CDR1 SQVTM and CDR2 ANQGSEA. CDR3 length: 16 residues. The CDR3 here is CSVDLRTSGRMGEQFF.

This sequence joins TRBV7-9 and TRBJ1-1; TCRdb reports TRBD1, a call that lacks DNA to check it against. CDR3 length: 14 amino acids. Germline V gene sequence: CDR1 SEHNR, CDR2 FQNEAQ (reference sequence). The CDR3 region is CASSLQGSRTEAFF.

This chain connects TRBV11-2 to TRBJ2-4; no DNA is available, so the TRBD2 call from TCRdb remains unchecked. Looked up from germline, CDR1 is SGHAT and CDR2 is FQNNGV. The CDR3 contains 19 residues. The CDR3 loop reads CASSSGTSGRAVAQNIQYF. The entire variable domain, with the rest obtained from reference TRBV11-2 and TRBJ2-4, is as follows: EAGVAQSPRYKIIEKRQSVAFWCNPISGHATLYWYQQILGQGPKLLIQFQNNGVVDDSQLPKDRFSAERLKGVDSTLKIQPAKLEDSAVYLCASSSGTSGRAVAQNIQYFGAGTRLSVL.

This rearrangement joins TRBV28 to TRBJ2-1; with no DNA, the TCRdb D assignment of TRBD2 cannot be verified. The germline V gene encodes CDR1 MDHEN and CDR2 SYDVKM. This CDR3 has 15 amino acids. CDR3 residues: CASRYPGLAYNEQFF.

This chain joins TRBV20-1 and TRBJ1-6; the TCRdb call, TRBD1, lacks DNA for checking. CDR3 length equals 16 residues. CDR1 is DFQATT and CDR2 is SNEGSKA in the germline V gene (reference sequence). This chain's CDR3 is CSATPGGRTSNSPLHF.

J is TRBJ2-1 and V is TRBV20-1; with no DNA, the TCRdb D assignment of TRBD1 cannot be verified. This CDR3 comprises 14 residues. Germline assignment: CDR1 DFQATT and CDR2 SNEGSKA (reference sequence). The CDR3 region is CSASQRASYNEQFF.

The chain employs TRBV3-1 and TRBJ1-4. This CDR3 is built from 11 residues. Germline-derived CDR1 and CDR2 are LGHDT and YNNKEL (reference sequence). The CDR3 region is CASSQEGKLFF.

This chain uses TRBV20-1 with TRBJ2-1. Germline loops: CDR1 DFQATT, CDR2 SNEGSKA (reference sequence). This CDR3 comprises 14 residues. The CDR3: CSARAWAWWDEQFF.

CDR3 protein: CSARDPGWNTEAFF. The V gene is TRBV29-1, the J gene TRBJ1-1; TCRdb lists TRBD1, though no DNA is available to test this call. This CDR3 contains 14 residues. Germline lookup yields CDR1 SQVTM and CDR2 ANQGSEA.

V and J are TRBV7-2 and TRBJ1-1; TCRdb's assignment of TRBD1 cannot be checked, as there is no DNA. CDR3 size: 13 residues. The V gene's germline CDR1 is SGHTA and CDR2 FQGNSA. The CDR3 loop reads CASSSPYDTEAFF.

The V call is TRBV19, the J call TRBJ2-1; TCRdb calls TRBD1, which cannot be checked without DNA. Germline CDR1 and CDR2: LNHDA and SQIVND (reference sequence). This CDR3 is built from 12 residues. The chain's CDR3 is CASSGAYNEQFF.

The V and J genes are TRBV6-5 and TRBJ2-2; the D call from TCRdb, TRBD2, cannot be confirmed without DNA. The CDR3 contains 15 residues. Per the germline V gene, CDR1 is MNHEY and CDR2 is SVGAGI. The CDR3 is CASSLVSWGTGELFF.

The V and J genes are TRBV29-1 and TRBJ2-2; TCRdb designates TRBD2, a call that cannot be tested without DNA. Germline lookup yields CDR1 SQVTM and CDR2 ANQGSEA. CDR3 size: 14 residues. CDR3 region: CSVGGRWGTGELFF.

The V and J genes are TRBV29-1 and TRBJ1-2; lacking DNA, the TRBD1 call made by TCRdb goes unchecked. Germline V gives CDR1 SQVTM, CDR2 ANQGSEA. The CDR3 is 15 residues long. The CDR3 loop reads CSVEDSTGGFYGYTF. Supplemented by reference TRBV29-1 and TRBJ1-2, the full variable domain reads SAVISQKPSRDICQRGTSLTIQCQVDSQVTMMFWYRQQPGQSLTLIATANQGSEATYESGFVIDKFPISRPNLTFSTLTVSNMSPEDSSIYLCSVEDSTGGFYGYTFGSGTRLTVV.

The chain uses TRBV7-3 and TRBJ2-1; lacking DNA, the TRBD1 call made by TCRdb goes unchecked. The CDR3 runs 15 residues. Germline CDR1 SGHTA, CDR2 FQGTGA. The CDR3 spells CASSPEVAGDNEQFF.

The chain links TRBV29-1 to TRBJ1-2; the D call of TRBD1 rests on TCRdb alone, since no DNA is present to check it. Germline lookup yields CDR1 SQVTM and CDR2 ANQGSEA. The CDR3 is made up of 14 amino acids. CDR3 amino acids: CSVGPDRGDPGYTF.

This chain connects TRBV2 to TRBJ1-2; no DNA is available, so the TRBD1 call from TCRdb remains unchecked. CDR1 and CDR2 from the germline V gene are SNHLY and FYNNEI. This CDR3 comprises 13 residues. Here the CDR3 reads CASRAGQGYGYTF.

The V gene is TRBV19, the J gene TRBJ1-5; the TCRdb D gene call, TRBD1, has no DNA to confirm it. The CDR3 sequence is 15 residues long. Germline CDR1 reads LNHDA; CDR2 reads SQIVND (reference sequence). CDR3 sequence: CASKFSGDGNQPQHF.

The chain couples TRBV6-5 to TRBJ2-2; there is no DNA to check the TCRdb D call of TRBD2. This CDR3 spans 15 amino acids. Germline V gene data show CDR1 as MNHEY and CDR2 as SVGAGI. The CDR3 spells CASSYLAGGTGELFF.

The genes are TRBV6-2 or TRBV6-3 and TRBJ2-1; as DNA is missing, the TRBD2 call by TCRdb cannot be tested. There are 14 residues in the CDR3. The germline CDR1 and CDR2 sequences are MNHEY and SVGEGT. Here the CDR3 reads CASSSGTSGNEQFF.

The V call is TRBV3-1, the J call TRBJ2-1; TCRdb proposes TRBD2, but this gene call is untestable without DNA. There are 13 residues in the CDR3. Germline V CDR1 and CDR2: LGHDT, YNNKEL (reference sequence). This chain's CDR3 is CASSRRGSNEQFF.

This chain connects TRBV12-3 or TRBV12-4 to TRBJ2-2; TCRdb designates TRBD2, a call that cannot be tested without DNA. The CDR3 extends over 13 amino acids. CDR3 amino acids: CASSLRRGGELFF.

The chain employs TRBV20-1 and TRBJ1-1; no DNA is available, so the TRBD1 call from TCRdb remains unchecked. This CDR3 comprises 14 residues. Germline V gene lookup returns CDR1 DFQATT and CDR2 SNEGSKA (reference sequence). The chain's CDR3 is CSASGDRMNTEAFF.

The genes are TRBV9 and TRBJ2-2; TCRdb names TRBD1, which stays unverified in the absence of DNA. Germline CDR1 SGDLS, CDR2 YYNGEE. This CDR3 spans 13 amino acids. CDR3 loop: CASSPGGPGELFF.

This rearrangement joins TRBV11-2 to TRBJ2-1. The CDR3 runs to 12 residues. Germline CDR1 is SGHAT and CDR2 is FQNNGV. CDR3 residues: CASSQQRDEQFF. The full variable domain, in which reference TRBV11-2 and TRBJ2-1 provide the parts outside the CDR3, is EAGVAQSPRYKIIEKRQSVAFWCNPISGHATLYWYQQILGQGPKLLIQFQNNGVVDDSQLPKDRFSAERLKGVDSTLKIQPAKLEDSAVYLCASSQQRDEQFFGPGTRLTVL.

The chain joins TRBV5-4 to TRBJ2-2; the D call of TRBD1 rests on TCRdb alone, since no DNA is present to check it. Germline V CDR1 and CDR2: SGHNT, YYREEE (reference sequence). CDR3 length: 18 residues. CDR3 region: CASSATPWTETNTGELFF.

The rearrangement joins TRBV28 to TRBJ2-5; the D gene TCRdb calls, TRBD1, cannot be checked with no DNA. This CDR3 comprises 13 residues. Germline CDR1 MDHEN, CDR2 SYDVKM. The CDR3: CASTGTGHETQYF.

CDR3 region: CSAGGLGYEQFF. This rearrangement joins TRBV20-1 to TRBJ2-1; TCRdb picks TRBD2, but there is no DNA to check that call. Germline V gene lookup returns CDR1 DFQATT and CDR2 SNEGSKA (reference sequence). This CDR3 has 12 residues.

The chain joins TRBV11-2 to TRBJ2-1; TCRdb returns TRBD2, unconfirmable since there is no DNA. This CDR3 spans 15 amino acids. Germline CDR1 SGHAT, CDR2 FQNNGV. This CDR3 is CASSRLAGGPNEQFF. The whole variable domain, filled in from reference TRBV11-2 and TRBJ2-1, reads EAGVAQSPRYKIIEKRQSVAFWCNPISGHATLYWYQQILGQGPKLLIQFQNNGVVDDSQLPKDRFSAERLKGVDSTLKIQPAKLEDSAVYLCASSRLAGGPNEQFFGPGTRLTVL.

J is TRBJ1-5 and V is TRBV12-5; TCRdb reports TRBD1, a call that lacks DNA to check it against. The CDR3 is 15 amino acids. In germline, CDR1 is LGHNT, CDR2 FRNRAP. CDR3 region: CASGLGTANNQPQHF.